Shown below are 21 T cell receptor beta chains from a single sample sequenced in a study of beta chain features in type 1 diabetes (dated by TCRdb to 2016 to 2018). General conclusions and limits of the study: In all four CD4+ subsets, TCRB CDR3 length was moderately but significantly shorter in type 1 diabetes patients.

The antigens these receptors bind are not known. Receptors were amplified or captured by the immunoSEQ multiplex PCR assay. The entire isolated RNA was reverse transcribed using the High Capacity cDNA Reverse Transcription Kit, and thus expressed TCRB transcripts were sequenced. The immuneACCESS repertoire file appears here via TCRdb, limited to in-frame rearrangements. These files lack a portion of the clones; in checked studies, under half of the deficit traces to unresolved V genes, and the cause of the others is not known. Present in this sample are some 280,000 clones, roughly 13% of which were seen just once. Together, the top ten hold 0.017% of the sample. Sequencing was done on a sample of naive CD4+ T cells from blood. The meaning of the sample's cell subset or site label: true naive CD4+ T cells. The receptors were gathered from a man between 25 and 39 years old with type 1 diabetes.

The V call is TRBV18, the J call TRBJ2-7; D call uncertain. This CDR3 has 14 amino acids. Trimming removed 1 base at V and 2 bases at J, with 9 bases between. Germline V lookup: CDR1 KGHSH, CDR2 LQKENI. The CDR3 spells CASSPQNGAYEQYF. DNA of the CDR3: TGTGCCAGCTCACCACAAAACGGAGCCTACGAGCAGTACTTC.

This clone appeared a few times. V is TRBV2 and J is TRBJ1-1; D unresolved. Trimming took 4 bases from V and 5 from J, leaving 11 bases between them. Germline values: CDR1 SNHLY, CDR2 FYNNEI. CDR3 length: 13 amino acids. CDR3 coding DNA: TGTGCCAGCAGTGGGGCCCTCCGGACTGAAGCTTTCTTT. This sequence encodes CASSGALRTEAFF.

This chain joins TRBV19 and TRBJ2-2; the match to TRBD1 covers 10 bases. The CDR3 extends over 15 amino acids. The ends lost 4 bases at V and 6 bases at J; junction bases unmatched: 5. Germline CDR1 and CDR2: LNHDA and SQIVND (reference sequence). The CDR3 DNA is TGTGCCAGTAGTAACCGGGACAGGGGAGCCGGGGAGCTGTTTTTT. Translated, it gives CASSNRDRGAGELFF.

V and J are TRBV18 and TRBJ2-1; 12 nucleotides match TRBD2. V gave up 3 bases and J gave up 9 bases; unmatched junction bases: 9. The germline V gene encodes CDR1 KGHSH and CDR2 LQKENI. The CDR3 sequence is 16 residues long. This chain's CDR3 is CASSPLAGGLSGEQFF. CDR3 bases: TGTGCCAGCTCACCGCTAGCGGGAGGGCTATCGGGTGAGCAGTTCTTC.

This chain uses TRBV9 with TRBJ2-4, with TRBD2 as a possible D gene (7 bases). Germline loops: CDR1 SGDLS, CDR2 YYNGEE. V gave up 0 bases and J gave up 11 bases, with 18 bases separating them. The CDR3 is 15 residues long. The CDR3 is CASSVAPERGGVQYF. CDR3 nucleotides: TGTGCCAGCAGCGTAGCGCCGGAGAGGGGGGGGGTTCAGTACTTC.

This clone was counted only a few times. V and J are TRBV27 and TRBJ2-7; 7 positions agree with TRBD1. The germline CDR1 and CDR2 sequences are MNHEY and SMNVEV (reference sequence). The CDR3 consists of 16 residues. The junction had 8 bases not matched to a gene; V was cut back by 1 base and J by 2 bases. The CDR3 reads CASSLWLGTDTYEQYF. The CDR3, as DNA: TGTGCCAGCAGTTTATGGCTGGGGACAGACACCTACGAGCAGTACTTC.

The chain couples TRBV7-3 to TRBJ1-1, with 10 bases matching TRBD1. This CDR3 is built from 12 residues. Germline loops: CDR1 SGHTA, CDR2 FQGTGA. The junction had 0 bases not matched to a gene; V was cut back by 5 bases and J by 6 bases. The CDR3 sequence: CASSGTGAEAFF. DNA of the CDR3: TGTGCCAGCAGCGGGACAGGGGCTGAAGCTTTCTTT.

The chain couples TRBV5-5 to TRBJ2-2; D call uncertain. The CDR3 sequence is 12 residues long. Looked up from germline, CDR1 is SGHKS and CDR2 is YYEKEE (reference sequence). Trimming stripped 4 bases from V and 6 bases from J, with 7 bases between. The CDR3 is CASSPTPGELFF. The DNA for the CDR3 is TGTGCCAGCAGCCCTACTCCCGGGGAGCTGTTTTTT.

This clone has just a few counts. The V and J genes are TRBV4-2 and TRBJ2-7; 14 bases agree with TRBD2. Per germline, CDR1 LGHNA and CDR2 YNFKEQ. The CDR3 is 17 amino acids. The ends lost 0 bases at V and 0 bases at J; junction bases unmatched: 1. DNA for the CDR3: TGTGCCAGCAGCCAAGAGGGGACTAGCGGGAGCTCCTACGAGCAGTACTTC. It translates to CASSQEGTSGSSYEQYF.

The chain has TRBV15 and TRBJ2-1; no firm D call. Trimming left V 8 bases short and J 7 bases short, with 15 bases between. Germline V CDR1 and CDR2: LNHNV, YYDKDF (reference sequence). This CDR3 has 13 amino acids. This chain's CDR3 is CATATVRTNEQFF. DNA for the CDR3: TGTGCCACCGCCACAGTACGAACGAATGAGCAGTTCTTC.

This clone has only a few counts. The rearrangement uses TRBV21-1 and TRBJ1-2. TRBV21-1 is deemed a pseudogene. This CDR3 region has 15 residues. As DNA, the CDR3 is TGTGCCAGCAGCAAAGTATGTCGGGCTAACTATGGCTACACCTTC. Translated: CASSKVCRANYGYTF.

This rearrangement joins TRBV28 to TRBJ2-1, with 9 bases aligning to TRBD2. The CDR3 runs 14 residues. Germline V gene lookup returns CDR1 MDHEN and CDR2 SYDVKM. Trimming cost V 6 bases and J 8 bases; bases outside gene matches: 8. The CDR3 DNA reads TGTGCCAGCAGGACTAGCGGAGGAAGGGATGAGCAGTTCTTC. Residues: CASRTSGGRDEQFF. Using reference TRBV28 and TRBJ2-1 for the parts outside the CDR3, the full variable domain is DVKVTQSSRYLVKRTGEKVFLECVQDMDHENMFWYRQDPGLGLRLIYFSYDVKMKEKGDIPEGYSVSREKKERFSLILESASTNQTSMYLCASRTSGGRDEQFFGPGTRLTVL.

The genes are TRBV5-6 and TRBJ1-1; D gene uncertain. The CDR3 is made up of 11 amino acids. Between the trimmed V and J ends, which lost 2 bases and 8 bases, there was a span of 7 bases. The germline gives CDR1 SGHDT, CDR2 YYEEEE. CDR3 protein: CASSFLTEAFF. The CDR3 coding sequence is TGTGCCAGCAGCTTCCTGACAGAAGCTTTCTTT.

This clone was seen a handful of times. The chain is built from TRBV6-6 and TRBJ1-5, with D hard to call. V gave up 2 bases and J gave up 5 bases, with 4 bases separating them. This CDR3 comprises 12 residues. The germline gives CDR1 MNHNY, CDR2 SVGAGI (reference sequence). The CDR3 sequence is CASSYGDQPQHF. CDR3 in DNA: TGTGCCAGCAGTTACGGAGATCAGCCCCAGCATTTT.

Here the CDR3 reads CASSVEAAGELFF. CDR3 DNA sequence: TGTGCCAGCAGCGTAGAGGCGGCCGGGGAGCTGTTTTTT. V and J are TRBV9 and TRBJ2-2, with D uncertain. The CDR3 loop spans 13 amino acids. The germline gives CDR1 SGDLS, CDR2 YYNGEE. Trimming stripped 0 bases from V and 6 bases from J, with 6 bases between.

The V call is TRBV5-1, the J call TRBJ1-4; a weak D match, TRBD1 (5 bases). Germline V gene data show CDR1 as SGHRS and CDR2 as YFSETQ. V dropped 0 bases and J dropped 5 bases, with 8 bases sitting between them. The CDR3 totals 14 residues. The CDR3 nucleotides are TGCGCCAGCAGCTTGGGACAGCCGAATGAAAAACTGTTTTTT. Its protein is CASSLGQPNEKLFF.

The table lists this clone with a few counts. The J gene is TRBJ2-2, the V gene TRBV30; no clear D. The V end lost 4 bases, the J end lost 8 bases, and 14 bases lay between the germline ends. The CDR3 is 13 residues long. Per the germline V gene, CDR1 is GTSNPN and CDR2 is SVGIG (reference sequence). In DNA form, the CDR3 reads TGTGCCTGGACTGCAGGTCATCTGGGGGAGCTGTTTTTT. It translates to CAWTAGHLGELFF.

This clone has more than one count but fewer than ten. This rearrangement joins TRBV7-2 to TRBJ2-2; D might be TRBD2 (7 bases). This CDR3 has 16 residues. V shed 5 bases and J shed 1 base, with 14 bases lying between them. Germline V gene sequence: CDR1 SGHTA, CDR2 FQGNSA. CDR3 in amino acids: CASSAEGGRNTGELFF. The DNA of the CDR3 is TGTGCCAGCAGCGCCGAGGGGGGGCGGAACACCGGGGAGCTGTTTTTT. Full variable domain (remainder filled in from reference TRBV7-2 and TRBJ2-2): GAGVSQSPSNKVTEKGKDVELRCDPISGHTALYWYRQSLGQGLEFLIYFQGNSAPDKSGLPSDRFSAERTGGSVSTLTIQRTQQEDSAVYLCASSAEGGRNTGELFFGEGSRLTVL.

The chain employs TRBV7-3 and TRBJ2-1, with TRBD2 as a possible D gene (7 bases). V lost 5 bases to trimming and J lost 9 bases, with 17 bases between them. This CDR3 spans 14 amino acids. Germline assignment: CDR1 SGHTA and CDR2 FQGTGA. The CDR3 nucleotides are TGTGCCAGCAGCACGACCCCTGGGGGGGCTGAGCAGTTCTTC. Protein sequence: CASSTTPGGAEQFF.

This clone was observed a handful of times. The rearrangement links TRBV9 to TRBJ2-2; possibly TRBD2 for D (6 bases). In germline, CDR1 is SGDLS, CDR2 YYNGEE. The CDR3 is made up of 15 amino acids. The V end was cut by 0 bases, the J end by 4 bases, with 10 bases between. CDR3 bases: TGTGCCAGCAGCGTAGAGGTCGGGGGCACCGGGGAGCTGTTTTTT. It specifies CASSVEVGGTGELFF.

CDR3 nucleotide sequence: TGTGCCAGCAGCACCCGGACAGGGCGTAGTAAAGAGACCCAGTACTTC. It yields the protein CASSTRTGRSKETQYF. The chain employs TRBV9 and TRBJ2-5; 8 nucleotides align to TRBD1. Looked up from germline, CDR1 is SGDLS and CDR2 is YYNGEE. This CDR3 is 16 amino acids long. The J segment lost 3 bases and the V segment lost 4 bases, leaving 11 bases of the junction unmatched.